These 26 T cell receptor beta chains came from one sample sequenced in a study of blood T cell repertoires in COVID-19. Clones were read by immunoSEQ multiplex PCR, and TCRdb kept only the in-frame ones, dropping some. The sample holds about 380,000 clones, 81% seen once. Sample: peripheral blood. These receptors all come from a human donor with acute or convalescent COVID-19. The donor label of this sample is uncertain.

The chain carries TRBV5-1 and TRBJ2-2, with TRBD2 matching 14 bases. With 4 bases clipped from V and 6 bases from J, the junction kept 5 bases outside the gene matches. Germline V gives CDR1 SGHRS, CDR2 YFSETQ. The CDR3 spans 16 residues. The CDR3 DNA reads TGCGCCAGCAGCGCCCAGACTAGCGGGAGGGCCGGGGAGCTGTTTTTT. Protein product: CASSAQTSGRAGELFF.

V gene TRBV27 combines with J gene TRBJ2-3, with D perhaps TRBD1 (5 bases). The CDR3 has 15 amino acids. Trimming cost V 5 bases and J 2 bases, with 14 bases left between them. In germline, CDR1 is MNHEY, CDR2 SMNVEV (reference sequence). The CDR3 DNA follows: TGTGCCAGCAGTCCCAAACAGGTCCACACAGATACGCAGTATTTT. It specifies CASSPKQVHTDTQYF.

The chain carries TRBV5-5 and TRBJ2-7; TRBD2 aligns across 8 bases. Trimming removed 3 bases from V and 3 bases from J; junction bases left unmatched: 14. Germline loops: CDR1 SGHKS, CDR2 YYEKEE (reference sequence). The CDR3 spans 17 residues. The CDR3 region is CASSSKLVGSGSYEQYF. The DNA of the CDR3 is TGTGCCAGCAGCTCCAAGCTCGTAGGAAGCGGGAGCTACGAGCAGTACTTC.

The chain links TRBV12-5 to TRBJ1-2; no clear D. This CDR3 region has 15 residues. The V gene's germline CDR1 is LGHNT and CDR2 FRNRAP. V was cut by 1 base and J by 14 bases, with 23 bases left in between. The CDR3 DNA follows: TGTGCTAGTGGTTTGGCATCCGGACTTACAGCTACCCAGACCTTC. This sequence encodes CASGLASGLTATQTF.

The chain links TRBV30 to TRBJ1-2; TRBD1 aligns across 10 bases. With V trimmed by 3 bases and J by 5 bases, 15 bases remained unmatched. CDR1 is GTSNPN and CDR2 is SVGIG in the germline V gene (reference sequence). The CDR3 totals 17 residues. The CDR3 here is CAWRNRDRGVPAYGYTF. The CDR3 DNA sequence: TGTGCCTGGAGAAACCGGGACAGGGGCGTCCCTGCTTATGGCTACACCTTC.

The V and J genes are TRBV5-1 and TRBJ1-1; TRBD1 agrees at 9 bases. The V gene's germline CDR1 is SGHRS and CDR2 YFSETQ. CDR3 length: 15 amino acids. The J segment lost 1 base and the V segment lost 5 bases, leaving 6 bases of the junction unmatched. CDR3 nucleotide sequence: TGCGCCAGCAGGATTGACAGGGGGGCGAACACTGAAGCTTTCTTT. This gives the protein CASRIDRGANTEAFF.

The rearrangement links TRBV7-2 to TRBJ2-1, with unresolved D. The V gene's germline CDR1 is SGHTA and CDR2 FQGNSA. This CDR3 contains 14 residues. V gave up 5 bases and J gave up 6 bases, with 14 bases separating them. CDR3 in DNA: TGTGCCAGCAGCCTCCTTAGTTTGCCCAATGAGCAGTTCTTC. Its translation is CASSLLSLPNEQFF. The variable domain in full, completed from reference TRBV7-2 and TRBJ2-1, reads GAGVSQSPSNKVTEKGKDVELRCDPISGHTALYWYRQSLGQGLEFLIYFQGNSAPDKSGLPSDRFSAERTGGSVSTLTIQRTQQEDSAVYLCASSLLSLPNEQFFGPGTRLTVL.

The chain joins TRBV19 to TRBJ1-1; no clear D. The CDR3 extends over 16 amino acids. Trimming removed 5 bases at V and 3 bases at J, with 19 bases between. Germline V gene data show CDR1 as LNHDA and CDR2 as SQIVND (reference sequence). CDR3 sequence: CASSLIGSGRDTEAFF. In DNA form, the CDR3 reads TGTGCCAGTAGTCTGATCGGTTCCGGGAGGGACACTGAAGCTTTCTTT. Filled out from reference TRBV19 and TRBJ1-1, the complete variable domain reads DGGITQSPKYLFRKEGQNVTLSCEQNLNHDAMYWYRQDPGQGLRLIYYSQIVNDFQKGDIAEGYSVSREKKESFPLTVTSAQKNPTAFYLCASSLIGSGRDTEAFFGQGTRLTVV.

The CDR3 spells CASSLQVRYEQYF. CDR3 nucleotide sequence: TGTGCCAGCAGTTTGCAGGTCCGATACGAGCAGTACTTC. The chain has TRBV28 and TRBJ2-7; D is ambiguous. This CDR3 has 13 residues. Germline V CDR1 and CDR2: MDHEN, SYDVKM. Trimming removed 3 bases from V and 4 bases from J, with 10 bases in between.

V and J are TRBV3-1 (or the pseudogene TRBV3-2) and TRBJ1-1, with D maybe TRBD1 (5 bases). Trimming pared 11 bases from V and 2 bases from J, leaving 15 bases between. Germline V lookup: CDR1 LGHDT, CDR2 YNNKEL (reference sequence). This CDR3 region has 13 residues. CDR3 amino acids: CAVSAGQNTEAFF. The DNA of the CDR3 is TGTGCCGTCTCAGCAGGGCAAAACACTGAAGCTTTCTTT.

This chain links TRBV2 with TRBJ1-3; 8 positions agree with TRBD1. The CDR3 covers 15 residues. Germline CDR1 and CDR2: SNHLY and FYNNEI. Unmatched junction bases numbered 6, after V lost 6 bases and J lost 2 bases. CDR3 protein: CASRLGQGPGNTIYF. As DNA, the CDR3 is TGTGCCAGCAGACTCGGACAGGGCCCTGGAAACACCATATATTTT.

This sequence joins TRBV7-9 and TRBJ2-2, with D unclear. Germline CDR1 reads SEHNR; CDR2 reads FQNEAQ (reference sequence). The CDR3 covers 13 residues. Deletions cut 2 bases from V and 5 bases from J, with 6 bases between. CDR3 sequence (DNA): TGTGCCAGCAGCTTATACACGACCGGGGAGCTGTTTTTT. Its protein product is CASSLYTTGELFF.

The chain couples TRBV28 to TRBJ1-2, with a possible D match to TRBD1 (5 bases). The CDR3 is 11 amino acids. Germline CDR1 reads MDHEN; CDR2 reads SYDVKM. The V end lost 3 bases, the J end lost 14 bases, and 13 bases lay between the germline ends. The CDR3 sequence: CASSLGGGGTF. The CDR3 nucleotides read TGTGCCAGCAGTTTGGGGGGTGGTGGGACCTTC.

J is TRBJ1-2 and V is TRBV4-2; TRBD1 aligns across 7 bases. The V and J ends lost 2 bases and 4 bases, in that order; junction bases with no gene match: 13. Per germline, CDR1 LGHNA and CDR2 YNFKEQ. CDR3 length equals 17 residues. DNA of the CDR3: TGTGCCAGCAGCCAACCAATAAGGGACAGAAGCTTCTATGGCTACACCTTC. Translation: CASSQPIRDRSFYGYTF.

The rearrangement joins TRBV5-6 to TRBJ2-1, with 9 bases lining up with TRBD2. Per the germline V gene, CDR1 is SGHDT and CDR2 is YYEEEE. With 0 bases clipped from V and 9 bases from J, the junction kept 7 bases outside the gene matches. The CDR3 is 15 residues long. This CDR3 reads CASSLDLAGVGEQFF. The CDR3 nucleotides read TGTGCCAGCAGCTTGGATTTAGCGGGAGTTGGTGAGCAGTTCTTC.

The chain is built from TRBV14 and TRBJ1-1; D might be TRBD1 (5 bases). CDR3 size: 15 residues. Trimming cost V 3 bases and J 1 base, with 12 bases left between them. Germline CDR1 SGHDN, CDR2 FVKESK. The CDR3 sequence: CASSQGRPWNTEAFF. In DNA form, the CDR3 reads TGTGCCAGCAGCCAGGGGCGGCCGTGGAACACTGAAGCTTTCTTT.

The rearrangement uses TRBV19 and TRBJ1-5, with a possible D match to TRBD1 (6 bases). CDR1 and CDR2 (germline): LNHDA, SQIVND (reference sequence). Trimming shortened V by 5 bases and J by 3 bases, and 14 bases separated the two germline ends. This CDR3 is 15 amino acids long. The DNA of the CDR3 is TGTGCCAGTAGTCCAATACAGGGATTCAATCAGCCCCAGCATTTT. Its protein is CASSPIQGFNQPQHF.

The genes are TRBV19 and TRBJ2-6; maybe TRBD1 (6 bases). The germline V gene encodes CDR1 LNHDA and CDR2 SQIVND (reference sequence). Trimming cost V 3 bases and J 0 bases, with 9 bases left between them. The CDR3 covers 16 residues. In nucleotides, the CDR3 is TGTGCCAGTAGTATTGGGGACAACTCTGGGGCCAACGTCCTGACTTTC. Its translation is CASSIGDNSGANVLTF.

The V call is TRBV9, the J call TRBJ2-1, with 7 bases identical to TRBD2. The CDR3 runs 11 residues. V shed 3 bases, J shed 9 bases, and the junction held 0 bases outside the gene matches. Germline V gives CDR1 SGDLS, CDR2 YYNGEE. CDR3 sequence: CASSASGEQFF. The CDR3 DNA reads TGTGCCAGCAGCGCTAGCGGTGAGCAGTTCTTC. Drawing the rest from reference TRBV9 and TRBJ2-1, the complete variable domain is DSGVTQTPKHLITATGQRVTLRCSPRSGDLSVYWYQQSLDQGLQFLIQYYNGEERAKGNILERFSAQQFPDLHSELNLSSLELGDSALYFCASSASGEQFFGPGTRLTVL.

The V and J genes are TRBV5-1 and TRBJ1-1; 9 positions match TRBD1. The CDR3 length is 15 residues. With V trimmed by 4 bases and J by 5 bases, 9 bases remained unmatched. Looked up from germline, CDR1 is SGHRS and CDR2 is YFSETQ. CDR3 in DNA: TGCGCCAGCAGCGGCATCACAGGGGGCTATACTGAAGCTTTCTTT. As protein: CASSGITGGYTEAFF. Full variable domain (outside the CDR3, taken from reference TRBV5-1 and TRBJ1-1): KAGVTQTPRYLIKTRGQQVTLSCSPISGHRSVSWYQQTPGQGLQFLFEYFSETQRNKGNFPGRFSGRQFSNSRSEMNVSTLELGDSALYLCASSGITGGYTEAFFGQGTRLTVV.

V is TRBV19 and J is TRBJ1-1; tentatively, D is TRBD1 (6 bases). V was pared by 6 bases and J by 5 bases, with 19 bases between. The germline CDR1 and CDR2 sequences are LNHDA and SQIVND (reference sequence). CDR3 length: 15 amino acids. CDR3 nucleotides: TGTGCCAGTAGAAACAGGGAAGTTGCTAAAACTGAAGCTTTCTTT. Translating it yields CASRNREVAKTEAFF.

The rearrangement joins TRBV5-6 to TRBJ1-4; 8 bases map to TRBD1. Germline trimming cut 1 base from V and 3 bases from J; bases unmatched to any gene: 5. Germline CDR1 and CDR2: SGHDT and YYEEEE. This CDR3 is 16 amino acids long. CDR3: CASSLSPTGANEKLFF. CDR3 DNA: TGTGCCAGCAGCTTGTCGCCGACAGGGGCTAATGAAAAACTGTTTTTT.

The V and J genes are TRBV16 and TRBJ2-1; D is possibly TRBD2 (6 bases). The ends were cut back, 4 bases at V and 4 bases at J, with 14 bases in the middle. Per germline, CDR1 KGHSY and CDR2 FQNENV. The CDR3 is made up of 15 amino acids. The CDR3 DNA follows: TGTGCCAGCAGCCGCGGGATTGGGGGTTACAATGAGCAGTTCTTC. Its translation: CASSRGIGGYNEQFF.

V is TRBV27 and J is TRBJ2-7; D is perhaps TRBD1 (6 bases). Trimming removed 6 bases at V and 0 bases at J, with 12 bases between. The CDR3 consists of 14 residues. Germline V gene sequence: CDR1 MNHEY, CDR2 SMNVEV (reference sequence). Here the CDR3 reads CASRPRTDSYEQYF. The CDR3 DNA follows: TGTGCCAGCAGACCACGGACAGACTCCTACGAGCAGTACTTC.

This clone showed up just once. The CDR3 region is CASSLMAGTAYNEQFF. CDR3 coding DNA: TGTGCCAGCAGCTTGATGGCCGGGACAGCTTACAATGAGCAGTTCTTC. The chain recombines TRBV5-5 with TRBJ2-1, with 7 bases aligning to TRBD1. V lost 1 base and J lost 4; bases outside the gene matches: 8. The V gene's germline CDR1 is SGHKS and CDR2 YYEKEE (reference sequence). The CDR3 runs to 16 residues.

This clone turned up a few times. V is TRBV9 and J is TRBJ1-1; a possible D gene is TRBD1 (6 bases). The CDR3 covers 15 residues. Trimming left V 3 bases short and J 1 base short, with 13 bases between. Germline CDR1 SGDLS, CDR2 YYNGEE. The CDR3 DNA follows: TGTGCCAGCAGCGCGTGGGGACACTCGAACACTGAAGCTTTCTTT. Translation: CASSAWGHSNTEAFF.